This is a list of T cell receptor beta chains from one sample in a study of identical twins. MiXCR was run by TCRdb on the 5' RACE reads, yielding one entry per CDR3 protein. This sample has 450,000 or so distinct CDR3 sequences, with about 18% found just once. The sequenced sample consisted of naive T cells sorted from blood. These receptors were obtained from a man in his forties or fifties in good health. Each CDR3 is given without its conserved first and last residue.

v_call cdr3_aa
TRBV7-2 ASSLALWGPGANVLT
TRBV5-1 ASSFGLAGGIGEQF
TRBV6-5 ASSYISGNTIY
TRBV20-1 SVPTPYRNEQF
TRBV28 ASSLAGGELDIQY
TRBV7-3 ASSLIGLSTDTQY
TRBV3-1 ASSPIAMGAIEQF
TRBV28 ASKPTGDGYEQY
TRBV10-3 AISDHSGRDEQY
TRBV7-9 ASSFEFRGNEQF
TRBV7-9 ASSSIIAGELF
TRBV11-2 ASSLEVAGRDTQY
TRBV7-9 ASSTGTRKDTEAF
TRBV6-5 ASSYLSFARGDENEQF
TRBV12-3/TRBV12-4 ASRRAENTEAF
TRBV15 ATSRVKGGGNYGYT
TRBV20-1 SGSQGSGLLTSTDTQY
TRBV29-1 SVNRGLSDTQY
TRBV10-3 AIRGRDTGELF
TRBV5-5 ASSLVQGNNEQF
TRBV4-1 ASSQDRQMNTEAF
TRBV20-1 SAQLLTSGYT
TRBV7-8 ASSLVPGDDEQF
TRBV27 ASSLFRSESYNEQF